The 26 T cell receptor beta chains given below trace back to one sample, sequenced in a study of blood T cell repertoires in COVID-19. The assay was immunoSEQ multiplex PCR, and TCRdb's table has in-frame clones only and misses some. The sample lists around 71,000 clones, roughly 80% occurring once. The sequencing input was peripheral blood. All receptors come from a man aged 70 or older with acute or convalescent COVID-19.

The chain couples TRBV4-2 to TRBJ2-1; a possible D gene is TRBD2 (5 bases). V was trimmed by 4 bases and J by 0 bases, leaving 16 bases between them. Germline-derived CDR1 and CDR2 are LGHNA and YNFKEQ. This CDR3 has 17 residues. The CDR3 loop reads CASSRTSLAGSYNEQFF. CDR3 DNA sequence: TGTGCCAGCAGCCGAACTTCCCTAGCCGGCTCCTACAATGAGCAGTTCTTC.

The gene calls are TRBV6-4 and TRBJ1-1; 8 bases agree with TRBD1. Germline assignment: CDR1 MRHNA and CDR2 SNTAGT. V was clipped by 6 bases and J by 2 bases; unmatched bases: 5. There are 14 residues in the CDR3. For the CDR3, the DNA is TGTGCCAGCAGACCTGGACAGGGCAACACTGAAGCTTTCTTT. Protein: CASRPGQGNTEAFF.

V is TRBV5-1 and J is TRBJ1-2; 7 bases agree with TRBD1. The CDR3 extends over 15 amino acids. Germline loops: CDR1 SGHRS, CDR2 YFSETQ. V was clipped by 3 bases and J by 8 bases; unmatched bases: 13. This CDR3 is CASSWEDRQSSGYTF. DNA of the CDR3: TGCGCCAGCAGCTGGGAGGACAGGCAATCGTCGGGCTACACCTTC.

This chain connects TRBV7-8 to TRBJ2-2, with D maybe TRBD1 (5 bases). Germline V lookup: CDR1 SGHVS, CDR2 FQNEAQ. V gave up 3 bases and J gave up 3 bases, with 11 bases separating them. The CDR3 has 15 amino acids. CDR3 coding DNA: TGTGCCAGCAGCTTCACGACAGCTGACACCGGGGAGCTGTTTTTT. Protein sequence: CASSFTTADTGELFF.

This clone was recorded once. The chain links TRBV19 to TRBJ1-2; 7 bases match TRBD1. The CDR3 is made up of 15 amino acids. Trimming removed 7 bases from V and 4 bases from J; junction bases left unmatched: 12. The germline V gene has CDR1 LNHDA and CDR2 SQIVND (reference sequence). The CDR3 sequence: CASTRSTAGGYGYTF. The CDR3, as DNA: TGTGCCAGTACCAGGTCTACGGCAGGGGGCTATGGCTACACCTTC. The full variable domain, with the rest looked up from reference TRBV19 and TRBJ1-2, is DGGITQSPKYLFRKEGQNVTLSCEQNLNHDAMYWYRQDPGQGLRLIYYSQIVNDFQKGDIAEGYSVSREKKESFPLTVTSAQKNPTAFYLCASTRSTAGGYGYTFGSGTRLTVV.

The genes are TRBV21-1 and TRBJ1-6; the D segment call TRBD1 is taken from the table without a DNA check. TRBV21-1 represents a pseudogene. The CDR3 sequence is 21 residues long. The CDR3 DNA is TGTGCCAGCAGCAAAGCGCTTATGGGACAGGGAGGGACTTGCTATAATTCACCCCTCCACTTT. Translated: CASSKALMGQGGTCYNSPLHF.

This chain connects TRBV7-6 to TRBJ2-7; D might be TRBD1 (6 bases). Trimming removed 1 base at V and 6 bases at J, with 19 bases between. The germline V gene encodes CDR1 SGHVS and CDR2 FNYEAQ. CDR3 length equals 16 residues. As DNA, the CDR3 is TGTGCCAGCAGCTTAGGGACAGCCCTTTCTCAAAGCGAGCAGTACTTC. Protein sequence: CASSLGTALSQSEQYF. Based on the CDR3 plus reference TRBV7-6 and TRBJ2-7, the full variable domain is GAGVSQSPRYKVTKRGQDVALRCDPISGHVSLYWYRQALGQGPEFLTYFNYEAQQDKSGLPNDRFSAERPEGSISTLTIQRTEQRDSAMYRCASSLGTALSQSEQYFGPGTRLTVT.

Only a few counts were recorded for this clone. V and J are TRBV7-6 and TRBJ1-2; possible D gene TRBD1, 5 bases. Per the germline V gene, CDR1 is SGHVS and CDR2 is FNYEAQ. Deletions cut 5 bases from V and 3 bases from J, with 13 bases between. CDR3 size: 14 residues. The CDR3 DNA reads TGTGCCAGCAGCCCAGGGCCGGGCCACTATGGCTACACCTTC. Encoded protein: CASSPGPGHYGYTF.

The chain combines TRBV19 with TRBJ2-1, with 8 bases fitting TRBD2. Germline V CDR1 and CDR2: LNHDA, SQIVND (reference sequence). V was clipped by 4 bases and J by 5 bases; unmatched bases: 7. There are 15 residues in the CDR3. The CDR3 region is CASSKWTSTDNEQFF. The CDR3 region has the DNA TGTGCCAGTAGTAAGTGGACTAGCACAGACAATGAGCAGTTCTTC.

The chain couples TRBV15 to TRBJ2-4; 12 nucleotides agree with TRBD1. After removal of 6 bases from V and 6 bases from J, the junction contained 9 bases not matched to a gene. This CDR3 spans 16 amino acids. Germline lookup yields CDR1 LNHNV and CDR2 YYDKDF (reference sequence). CDR3 DNA sequence: TGTGCCACCAGTTCCGTTCCGGGACAGGGGGCAAACATTCAGTACTTC. This translates into CATSSVPGQGANIQYF. The whole variable domain, filled in from reference TRBV15 and TRBJ2-4, reads DAMVIQNPRYQVTQFGKPVTLSCSQTLNHNVMYWYQQKSSQAPKLLFHYYDKDFNNEADTPDNFQSRRPNTSFCFLDIRSPGLGDTAMYLCATSSVPGQGANIQYFGAGTRLSVL.

V is TRBV5-1 and J is TRBJ2-5; D is uncertain. Germline V gene sequence: CDR1 SGHRS, CDR2 YFSETQ. The ends were cut back, 5 bases at V and 5 bases at J, with 16 bases in the middle. CDR3 size: 14 residues. CDR3 loop: CASRATLAPETQYF. In DNA, the CDR3 is TGCGCCAGCAGAGCTACCCTCGCCCCGGAGACCCAGTACTTC. Full variable domain (outside the CDR3, taken from reference TRBV5-1 and TRBJ2-5): KAGVTQTPRYLIKTRGQQVTLSCSPISGHRSVSWYQQTPGQGLQFLFEYFSETQRNKGNFPGRFSGRQFSNSRSEMNVSTLELGDSALYLCASRATLAPETQYFGPGTRLLVL.

The CDR3 protein is CASSSRDTPEQFF. The CDR3 DNA sequence: TGTGCCAGCAGTTCCCGGGACACTCCGGAGCAGTTCTTC. V gene TRBV6-5 combines with J gene TRBJ2-1; weak D call: TRBD1 (6 bases). Trimming pared 4 bases from V and 10 bases from J, leaving 14 bases between. The germline V gene encodes CDR1 MNHEY and CDR2 SVGAGI. This CDR3 region has 13 residues.

The chain combines TRBV10-3 with TRBJ1-5; D is unclear. Looked up from germline, CDR1 is ENHRY and CDR2 is SYGVKD. The CDR3 loop spans 13 amino acids. Trimming removed 3 bases from V and 12 bases from J, with 15 bases in between. The CDR3 sequence: CAISDLGRSNQHF. The CDR3 DNA follows: TGTGCCATCAGTGACTTAGGGAGAAGTAACCAGCATTTT.

The chain has TRBV3-1 (or the pseudogene TRBV3-2) and TRBJ2-1; 9 bases are shared with TRBD2. The trim removed 4 bases at V and 7 bases at J, leaving 14 bases unmatched. The CDR3 loop spans 17 amino acids. Looked up from germline, CDR1 is LGHDT and CDR2 is YNNKEL (reference sequence). In DNA form, the CDR3 reads TGTGCCAGCAGCCGAATTGCCGGGGCTAGCGGGGAGAATGAGCAGTTCTTC. This codes for CASSRIAGASGENEQFF.

V usage is TRBV5-6 and J usage is TRBJ2-6; tentatively, D is TRBD2 (6 bases). Germline CDR1 and CDR2: SGHDT and YYEEEE. V was cut by 3 bases and J by 2 bases, with 15 bases left in between. The CDR3 totals 17 residues. CDR3 loop: CASSWGVGYPGANVLTF. CDR3 coding DNA: TGTGCCAGCAGCTGGGGGGTAGGTTATCCTGGGGCCAACGTCCTGACTTTC.

This clone was recorded a few times. The chain carries TRBV18 and TRBJ1-1; D not certain. Trimming stripped 0 bases from V and 1 base from J, with 6 bases between. Germline-derived CDR1 and CDR2 are KGHSH and LQKENI. The CDR3 has 14 amino acids. The CDR3 DNA is TGTGCCAGCTCACCACCAGCGGGGAACACTGAAGCTTTCTTT. It yields the protein CASSPPAGNTEAFF. The whole variable domain, filled in from reference TRBV18 and TRBJ1-1, reads NAGVMQNPRHLVRRRGQEARLRCSPMKGHSHVYWYRQLPEEGLKFMVYLQKENIIDESGMPKERFSAEFPKEGPSILRIQQVVRGDSAAYFCASSPPAGNTEAFFGQGTRLTVV.

V gene TRBV5-4 combines with J gene TRBJ2-5, with TRBD1 identical over 8 bases. J gave up 1 base and V 4 bases, and 3 bases lay outside the gene matches. CDR1 is SGHNT, CDR2 YYREEE, per germline (reference sequence). This CDR3 is built from 14 residues. CDR3 bases: TGTGCCAGCAGCCGGGGGACAGGCCAAGAGACCCAGTACTTC. It is translated as CASSRGTGQETQYF.

CDR3 amino acids: CASSSGVGQVANQPQHF. The CDR3 coding sequence is TGTGCCAGCAGCTCGGGTGTGGGGCAGGTTGCCAATCAGCCCCAGCATTTT. The chain employs TRBV11-3 and TRBJ1-5, with a possible D match to TRBD1 (5 bases). The CDR3 totals 17 residues. CDR1 and CDR2 (germline): SGHNT, YENEEA. Trimming stripped 4 bases from V and 3 bases from J, with 19 bases between. Supplemented by reference TRBV11-3 and TRBJ1-5, the full variable domain reads EAGVVQSPRYKIIEKKQPVAFWCNPISGHNTLYWYLQNLGQGPELLIRYENEEAVDDSQLPKDRFSAERLKGVDSTLKIQPAELGDSAVYLCASSSGVGQVANQPQHFGDGTRLSIL.

The chain links TRBV19 to TRBJ1-4; 11 positions agree with TRBD1. V dropped 5 bases and J dropped 0; count of bases not matched to a gene: 5. There are 17 residues in the CDR3. CDR1 LNHDA and CDR2 SQIVND come from the germline V gene (reference sequence). CDR3 loop: CASSSRDRGSTNEKLFF. The CDR3 DNA reads as TGTGCCAGTAGTTCCCGGGACAGGGGGTCAACTAATGAAAAACTGTTTTTT. Combining the CDR3 with reference TRBV19 and TRBJ1-4 gives the whole variable domain DGGITQSPKYLFRKEGQNVTLSCEQNLNHDAMYWYRQDPGQGLRLIYYSQIVNDFQKGDIAEGYSVSREKKESFPLTVTSAQKNPTAFYLCASSSRDRGSTNEKLFFGSGTQLSVL.

This clone has a handful of counts. This chain uses TRBV6-5 with TRBJ1-4; 8 bases fit TRBD1. CDR3 length equals 14 residues. V shed 0 bases, J shed 8 bases, and the junction held 2 bases outside the gene matches. The V gene's germline CDR1 is MNHEY and CDR2 SVGAGI. The CDR3 DNA sequence: TGTGCCAGCAGTTACTCGGGACAGGCGGAAAAACTGTTTTTT. Translated, it gives CASSYSGQAEKLFF.

The V call is TRBV6-5, the J call TRBJ1-1; a weak D match, TRBD1 (5 bases). V lost 0 bases, J lost 0 bases, and 8 bases lay in between. CDR1 is MNHEY, CDR2 SVGAGI, per germline. This CDR3 region has 15 residues. The CDR3 here is CASSYSGRMNTEAFF. DNA of the CDR3: TGTGCCAGCAGTTACTCGGGGCGTATGAACACTGAAGCTTTCTTT.

The chain is built from TRBV4-1 and TRBJ2-5; possible D gene TRBD1, 6 bases. Trimming took off 0 bases at V and 0 bases at J, with 14 bases between the two ends. The CDR3 extends over 17 amino acids. Germline CDR1 reads MGHRA; CDR2 reads YSYEKL. Here the CDR3 reads CASSQDLAGTYQETQYF. Here the CDR3 DNA reads TGCGCCAGCAGCCAAGATCTCGCCGGGACATACCAAGAGACCCAGTACTTC.

This chain connects TRBV3-1 (or the pseudogene TRBV3-2) to TRBJ2-3; TRBD2 is a possible D gene (6 bases). The CDR3 length is 17 residues. V was pared by 0 bases and J by 0 bases, with 13 bases between. Looked up from germline, CDR1 is LGHDT and CDR2 is YNNKEL (reference sequence). CDR3 sequence (DNA): TGTGCCAGCAGCCAAGATTTAGCGGAGACTAGCACAGATACGCAGTATTTT. This gives the protein CASSQDLAETSTDTQYF.

This sequence joins TRBV6-1 and TRBJ1-3; D possibly corresponds to TRBD1 (5 bases). V lost 3 bases and J lost 4, with 10 bases in between. This CDR3 region has 14 residues. CDR1 is MNHNS and CDR2 is SASEGT in the germline V gene. The CDR3 region has the DNA TGTGCCAGCAGTGAGGGGCAGCTGGGAAACACCATATATTTT. As protein: CASSEGQLGNTIYF.

The V call is TRBV2, the J call TRBJ2-3; 11 positions agree with TRBD2. This CDR3 has 16 amino acids. The ends lost 6 bases at V and 0 bases at J; junction bases unmatched: 5. Germline assignment: CDR1 SNHLY and CDR2 FYNNEI. The CDR3 spells CASRARTSGSTDTQYF. CDR3 nucleotide sequence: TGTGCCAGCAGAGCAAGGACTAGCGGGAGCACAGATACGCAGTATTTT.

The CDR3 sequence: CASLRRGYNQPQHF. Here the CDR3 DNA reads TGTGCCAGCTTGAGAAGGGGATATAATCAGCCCCAGCATTTT. The J gene is TRBJ1-5, the V gene TRBV5-6, with D possibly matching TRBD1 (5 bases). The CDR3 is made up of 14 amino acids. Per germline, CDR1 SGHDT and CDR2 YYEEEE. V was trimmed by 7 bases and J by 4 bases, leaving 15 bases between them.